These T cell receptor beta chains were read from a single sample in a study of graft-versus-host responses after intestinal transplantation. No antigens are known for them. The protocol was immunoSEQ multiplex PCR, while the TCRdb copy is restricted to in-frame clones and leaves out a portion. The data show roughly 93,000 clones, roughly 93% seen once. This specimen consisted of unstimulated CD8+ T cells sorted from spleen or lymph node cells, obtained before intestinal transplant. These receptors were taken from a human donor who received an intestinal transplant. The CDR3 runs from the conserved cysteine through the conserved F or W. Each record gives: V gene, D gene, clone size, J gene, CDR3 protein, CDR3 DNA. D genes are given only for firm matches. The listing skips clone size in some rows; elsewhere it reads once, few, many or a size class.

>TRBV6-5|NA|once|TRBJ2-3
CASIQVQEINTQYF
TGTGCCAGCATACAGGTCCAGGAAATTAATACGCAGTATTTT
>TRBV9|TRBD1|NA|TRBJ1-6
CASSETTGNNSPLHF
TGTGCCAGCAGCGAGACGACAGGGAATAATTCACCCCTCCACTTT
>TRBV6-5|TRBD2|NA|TRBJ2-2
CASSYFSGGPTGELFF
TGTGCCAGCAGTTACTTTTCGGGAGGCCCCACCGGGGAGCTGTTTTTT
>TRBV19|NA|NA|TRBJ1-1
CASSIGGEAFF
TGTGCCAGTAGTATCGGGGGTGAAGCTTTCTTT
>TRBV19|NA|NA|TRBJ2-1
CASTTSGSPLYEQFF
TGTGCCAGTACCACCAGCGGGTCTCCCCTCTATGAGCAGTTCTTC
>TRBV19|NA|NA|TRBJ2-1
CASSIAASSEQFF
TGTGCCAGTAGTATCGCGGCGTCTAGCGAGCAGTTCTTC
>TRBV19|NA|NA|TRBJ1-1
CASSISPAGAMNTEAFF
TGTGCCAGTAGTATAAGCCCTGCAGGCGCGATGAACACTGAAGCTTTCTTT
>TRBV4-3|TRBD2|NA|TRBJ2-1
CASSQEMVAGLYNEQFF
TGCGCCAGCAGCCAAGAAATGGTAGCGGGGTTGTACAATGAGCAGTTCTTC
>TRBV4-1|TRBD2|NA|TRBJ2-1
CASSQIAGHGLPEQFF
TGCGCCAGCAGCCAAATAGCGGGCCACGGTCTCCCTGAGCAGTTCTTC
>TRBV2|NA|NA|TRBJ2-3
CASKGGARGPTDTQYF
TGTGCCAGCAAAGGGGGGGCGCGGGGGCCCACAGATACGCAGTATTTT
>TRBV2|TRBD1|NA|TRBJ1-2
CASSGQGRAFPTLVYTF
TGTGCCAGCAGTGGACAGGGGAGAGCTTTTCCTACCCTCGTCTACACCTTC
>TRBV27|TRBD2|NA|TRBJ2-3
CASTSGDSTDTQYF
TGTGCCAGCACTAGCGGAGACAGTACAGATACGCAGTATTTT
>TRBV7-9|NA|NA|TRBJ2-1
CASSRTGLSSYNEQFF
TGTGCCAGCAGCCGTACAGGGCTGAGCTCCTACAATGAGCAGTTCTTC
>TRBV6-1|TRBD1|NA|TRBJ2-3
CASRTGTGSLDTQYF
TGTGCCAGCAGAACCGGGACAGGGAGTTTGGATACGCAGTATTTT
>TRBV4-1|NA|NA|TRBJ2-2
CASSQTDSSGELFF
TGCGCCAGCAGCCAGACGGACAGTTCCGGGGAGCTGTTTTTT
>TRBV4-1|TRBD2|NA|TRBJ2-7
CASSPTHTSVYEQYF
TGCGCCAGCAGCCCTACGCACACTAGCGTTTACGAGCAGTACTTC